The next 22 T cell receptor beta chains were all read from a single sample in a study of OX40 agonist ivuxolimab in advanced cancers. TCRdb keeps only in-frame clones here, not all; method: immunoSEQ multiplex PCR. The data show tens of thousands of clones, 70% to 90% seen once. Source: CD4+ or CD8+ T cells sorted from blood, taken in a trial of the OX40 agonist ivuxolimab. Receptors were obtained from an adult with an advanced solid tumor such as melanoma, head and neck, liver or kidney cancer.

This chain connects TRBV6-5 to TRBJ1-1, with 11 bases matching TRBD1. The CDR3 runs 14 residues. V shed 6 bases and J 7 bases; nucleotides not matched to a gene: 7. The germline CDR1 and CDR2 sequences are MNHEY and SVGAGI. This CDR3 reads CASREGQGDREAFF. CDR3 sequence (DNA): TGTGCCAGCAGGGAGGGACAGGGGGACCGTGAAGCTTTCTTT.

The rearrangement links TRBV7-6 to TRBJ2-5, with 11 bases that match TRBD2. J gave up 3 bases and V 6 bases, and 6 bases lay outside the gene matches. The V gene's germline CDR1 is SGHVS and CDR2 FNYEAQ. This CDR3 comprises 15 residues. Written as DNA, the CDR3 is TGTGCCAGCAGGTTTAGCGGGAGGGCCGAAGAGACCCAGTACTTC. This sequence encodes CASRFSGRAEETQYF.

This chain links TRBV4-2 with TRBJ2-7; D remains ambiguous. The ends were cut back, 0 bases at V and 1 base at J, with 7 bases in the middle. Per the germline V gene, CDR1 is LGHNA and CDR2 is YNFKEQ. This CDR3 is built from 14 residues. The CDR3 DNA reads as TGTGCCAGCAGCCAAGATTCCAATTCCTACGAGCAGTACTTC. Amino acids: CASSQDSNSYEQYF.

This clone was observed a handful of times. The V and J genes are TRBV7-9 and TRBJ1-1; D gene uncertain. This CDR3 has 16 residues. Germline CDR1 SEHNR, CDR2 FQNEAQ (reference sequence). V was clipped by 4 bases and J by 0 bases, with 15 bases between them. CDR3 in amino acids: CASSSPSQSMNTEAFF. The DNA for the CDR3 is TGTGCCAGCAGCTCCCCCTCCCAGAGTATGAACACTGAAGCTTTCTTT.

This chain connects TRBV18 to TRBJ2-5; a weak D match, TRBD2 (5 bases). Trimming took 4 bases from V and 3 from J, leaving 15 bases between them. CDR1 and CDR2 from the germline V gene are KGHSH and LQKENI. This CDR3 is built from 15 residues. The CDR3, as DNA: TGTGCCAGCTCACTCCTGAGGGTCCTCGAAGAGACCCAGTACTTC. It is translated as CASSLLRVLEETQYF.

The chain links TRBV6-5 to TRBJ1-2; maybe TRBD1 (6 bases). The CDR3 has 14 residues. Germline loops: CDR1 MNHEY, CDR2 SVGAGI. V was pared by 5 bases and J by 0 bases, with 10 bases between. CDR3 residues: CASSRDTPNYGYTF. DNA for the CDR3: TGTGCCAGCAGTCGGGACACACCTAACTATGGCTACACCTTC.

The chain combines TRBV29-1 with TRBJ1-1; no reliable D call. The CDR3 consists of 12 residues. The V and J ends lost 2 bases and 2 bases respectively, with 6 bases between them. CDR1 and CDR2 (germline): SQVTM, ANQGSEA. This CDR3 reads CSVEWGNTEAFF. The CDR3 coding sequence is TGCAGCGTTGAATGGGGAAACACTGAAGCTTTCTTT.

V gene TRBV5-1 combines with J gene TRBJ1-2, with D unresolved. CDR3 size: 13 residues. Between the trimmed V and J ends, which lost 1 base and 3 bases, there was a span of 7 bases. From germline, CDR1 is SGHRS and CDR2 YFSETQ. The CDR3 nucleotides are TGCGCCAGCAGCTTGCCTGGAGACTATGGCTACACCTTC. The encoded protein is CASSLPGDYGYTF.

This chain uses TRBV19 with TRBJ2-7; 7 positions match TRBD2. This CDR3 spans 15 amino acids. Germline trimming cut 4 bases from V and 1 base from J; bases unmatched to any gene: 7. CDR1 is LNHDA and CDR2 is SQIVND in the germline V gene (reference sequence). The CDR3, as DNA: TGTGCCAGTAGTACCGTAGCGGGCTATTCCTACGAGCAGTACTTC. Translating it yields CASSTVAGYSYEQYF.

This clone turned up a few times. CDR3 residues: CAWSVLTPNTEAFF. The CDR3 DNA reads TGTGCCTGGAGTGTACTTACACCTAACACTGAAGCTTTCTTT. This rearrangement joins TRBV30 to TRBJ1-1; D gene uncertain. The germline V gene has CDR1 GTSNPN and CDR2 SVGIG (reference sequence). V dropped 0 bases and J dropped 2 bases, with 10 bases sitting between them. This CDR3 has 14 amino acids.

The chain has TRBV9 and TRBJ2-5; D perhaps matches TRBD2 (6 bases). Germline CDR1 is SGDLS and CDR2 is YYNGEE. The CDR3 covers 13 residues. Trimming took 4 bases from V and 3 from J, leaving 10 bases between them. Here the CDR3 DNA reads TGTGCCAGCAGCTCCCCGGGGGAAGAGACCCAGTACTTC. Translated: CASSSPGEETQYF.

The V call is TRBV6-1, the J call TRBJ1-2; D might be TRBD1 (6 bases). V lost 2 bases to trimming and J lost 4 bases, with 11 bases between them. This CDR3 is 14 amino acids long. Germline V gene sequence: CDR1 MNHNS, CDR2 SASEGT. CDR3 region: CASSERGAGYGYTF. The CDR3 DNA is TGTGCCAGCAGTGAACGGGGGGCTGGCTATGGCTACACCTTC.

The chain combines TRBV27 with TRBJ2-7, with D perhaps matching TRBD2 (6 bases). The CDR3 has 11 amino acids. Trimming left V 11 bases short and J 4 bases short, with 12 bases between. The germline gives CDR1 MNHEY, CDR2 SMNVEV (reference sequence). As DNA, the CDR3 is TGTGCCGCGGGGCGATCTTACGAGCAGTACTTC. This translates into CAAGRSYEQYF.

The chain links TRBV5-1 to TRBJ2-1; TRBD1 agrees at 7 bases. The CDR3 contains 15 residues. V dropped 2 bases and J dropped 8; count of bases not matched to a gene: 10. Germline CDR1 is SGHRS and CDR2 is YFSETQ. The CDR3 nucleotides read TGCGCCAGCAGCTTTAGCAGTGGTACAGGGGATGAGCAGTTCTTC. Protein product: CASSFSSGTGDEQFF. Full variable domain (outside the CDR3, taken from reference TRBV5-1 and TRBJ2-1): KAGVTQTPRYLIKTRGQQVTLSCSPISGHRSVSWYQQTPGQGLQFLFEYFSETQRNKGNFPGRFSGRQFSNSRSEMNVSTLELGDSALYLCASSFSSGTGDEQFFGPGTRLTVL.

This chain uses TRBV7-2 with TRBJ1-1; D unclear. CDR1 SGHTA and CDR2 FQGNSA come from the germline V gene. V was shortened by 1 base and J by 2 bases, with 5 bases between the two germline ends. The CDR3 loop spans 13 amino acids. CDR3 protein: CASSLDRNTEAFF. The CDR3 region has the DNA TGTGCCAGCAGCTTAGACCGAAACACTGAAGCTTTCTTT.

The chain joins TRBV6-6 to TRBJ2-3, with D uncertain. The germline V gene encodes CDR1 MNHNY and CDR2 SVGAGI (reference sequence). The V and J ends lost 0 bases and 5 bases respectively, with 6 bases between them. The CDR3 length is 13 residues. The CDR3 DNA reads as TGTGCCAGCAGTTACTCGAGTGGAGATACGCAGTATTTT. Translation gives CASSYSSGDTQYF.

The chain joins TRBV7-3 to TRBJ2-1; D unresolved. CDR3 size: 14 residues. Trimming left V 5 bases short and J 5 bases short, with 13 bases between. CDR1 is SGHTA, CDR2 FQGTGA, per germline. As DNA, the CDR3 is TGTGCCAGCAGCACGCTCCGACAAGACAATGAGCAGTTCTTC. The encoded protein is CASSTLRQDNEQFF.

The chain recombines TRBV29-1 with TRBJ2-1; 9 positions match TRBD2. Germline CDR1 reads SQVTM; CDR2 reads ANQGSEA. The CDR3 runs 14 residues. The ends lost 0 bases at V and 11 bases at J; junction bases unmatched: 8. The CDR3 reads CSVEDVLAGEKQFF. The CDR3 DNA follows: TGCAGCGTTGAAGATGTACTAGCGGGTGAGAAGCAGTTCTTC.

The rearrangement uses TRBV28 and TRBJ1-2, with D tentatively TRBD1 (5 bases). Germline lookup yields CDR1 MDHEN and CDR2 SYDVKM. CDR3 length: 11 amino acids. V shed 3 bases and J shed 8 bases, with 7 bases lying between them. The CDR3 region has the DNA TGTGCCAGCAGTTTCAGGGACGGCTACACCTTC. This translates into CASSFRDGYTF.

This clone appeared once. The rearrangement links TRBV5-1 to TRBJ1-6; tentatively, D is TRBD1 (5 bases). V lost 1 base to trimming and J lost 6 bases, with 8 bases between them. The CDR3 runs to 14 residues. Germline V gene sequence: CDR1 SGHRS, CDR2 YFSETQ. In nucleotides, the CDR3 is TGCGCCAGCAGCTTGTGGGACCGTAATTCACCCCTCCACTTT. Its translation: CASSLWDRNSPLHF.

This clone was recorded once. The rearrangement uses TRBV12-5 and TRBJ2-3; 11 bases align to TRBD2. Unmatched junction bases numbered 5, after V lost 4 bases and J lost 2 bases. Germline V gene lookup returns CDR1 LGHNT and CDR2 FRNRAP. This CDR3 is 16 amino acids long. CDR3 coding DNA: TGTGCTAGTGGTTCCGGGACTAGCGGAGACACAGATACGCAGTATTTT. The encoded protein is CASGSGTSGDTDTQYF.

The chain employs TRBV5-4 and TRBJ2-5; tentative D call: TRBD2 (5 bases). Deletions cut 3 bases from V and 5 bases from J, with 11 bases between. The CDR3 is 13 residues long. In germline, CDR1 is SGHNT, CDR2 YYREEE (reference sequence). The CDR3 region has the DNA TGTGCCAGCAGCTCATCCTCGGGGGAGACCCAGTACTTC. It specifies CASSSSSGETQYF.